These 9 T cell receptor beta chains were all obtained from the same sample, sequenced in a study of blood T cell repertoires in COVID-19. TCRdb keeps only in-frame clones here, not all; method: immunoSEQ multiplex PCR. The profile shows about 130,000 clones, more than 60% of them singletons. Specimen: peripheral blood. The source is a woman between 65 and 79 years old with acute or convalescent COVID-19.

The rearrangement joins TRBV11-2 to TRBJ2-1, with D possibly matching TRBD1 (5 bases). The CDR3 has 15 amino acids. V gave up 3 bases and J gave up 3 bases, with 12 bases separating them. Germline V lookup: CDR1 SGHAT, CDR2 FQNNGV. The CDR3 DNA sequence: TGTGCCAGCAGCTTTATCGCCACAGGCTACAATGAGCAGTTCTTC. This gives the protein CASSFIATGYNEQFF.

The J gene is TRBJ1-1, the V gene TRBV3-1 (or the pseudogene TRBV3-2), with D possibly TRBD1 on 5 matching bases. Germline V CDR1 and CDR2: LGHDT, YNNKEL (reference sequence). Trimming shortened V by 4 bases and J by 8 bases, and 14 bases separated the two germline ends. CDR3 length equals 13 residues. Written as DNA, the CDR3 is TGTGCCAGCAGCCTCATTGGGGGGAACGAAGCTTTCTTT. Translation: CASSLIGGNEAFF.

This clone has only one observation. The chain joins TRBV7-6 to TRBJ2-3; D ambiguous. The ends were cut back, 1 base at V and 3 bases at J, with 5 bases in the middle. Germline V CDR1 and CDR2: SGHVS, FNYEAQ. The CDR3 contains 13 residues. The CDR3 bases are TGTGCCAGCAGCTTAGACGGGACAGATACGCAGTATTTT. This sequence encodes CASSLDGTDTQYF.

V gene TRBV11-2 combines with J gene TRBJ1-1; D is perhaps TRBD1 (5 bases). The V end lost 5 bases, the J end lost 3 bases, and 16 bases lay between the germline ends. Germline CDR1 is SGHAT and CDR2 is FQNNGV. The CDR3 covers 15 residues. As DNA, the CDR3 is TGTGCCAGCAGCCCGGCCGGGACTGCCTACACTGAAGCTTTCTTT. Protein product: CASSPAGTAYTEAFF. Filled out from reference TRBV11-2 and TRBJ1-1, the complete variable domain reads EAGVAQSPRYKIIEKRQSVAFWCNPISGHATLYWYQQILGQGPKLLIQFQNNGVVDDSQLPKDRFSAERLKGVDSTLKIQPAKLEDSAVYLCASSPAGTAYTEAFFGQGTRLTVV.

The rearrangement uses TRBV7-6 and TRBJ1-3; possibly TRBD1 for D (6 bases). The CDR3 loop spans 17 amino acids. CDR1 and CDR2 (germline): SGHVS, FNYEAQ. Trimming removed 0 bases at V and 4 bases at J, with 16 bases between. CDR3 sequence reads: CASSLAPPQGLGNTIYF. In nucleotides, the CDR3 is TGTGCCAGCAGCTTAGCCCCCCCACAGGGCCTCGGAAACACCATATATTTT.

J is TRBJ1-3 and V is TRBV29-1; D is unresolved. Between the trimmed V and J ends, which lost 4 bases and 4 bases, there was a span of 5 bases. From germline, CDR1 is SQVTM and CDR2 ANQGSEA. This CDR3 is built from 11 residues. CDR3 coding DNA: TGCAGCGTTGCTCGGGGAAACACCATATATTTT. It translates to CSVARGNTIYF.

The rearrangement uses TRBV29-1 and TRBJ1-1; D gene unclear. The CDR3 sequence is 11 residues long. V lost 6 bases and J 2 bases, leaving 7 bases between the germline ends. CDR1 is SQVTM and CDR2 is ANQGSEA in the germline V gene. The CDR3 nucleotides are TGCAGCGTCTTTTTAAACACTGAAGCTTTCTTT. This sequence encodes CSVFLNTEAFF.

V and J are TRBV18 and TRBJ1-5, with a tentative D call TRBD1 (6 bases). Germline CDR1 KGHSH, CDR2 LQKENI. The CDR3 has 16 amino acids. Between the trimmed V and J ends, which lost 0 bases and 0 bases, there was a span of 9 bases. CDR3 nucleotides: TGTGCCAGCTCACCACCGGCAGGGGATAGCAATCAGCCCCAGCATTTT. This translates into CASSPPAGDSNQPQHF. The whole variable domain, filled in from reference TRBV18 and TRBJ1-5, reads NAGVMQNPRHLVRRRGQEARLRCSPMKGHSHVYWYRQLPEEGLKFMVYLQKENIIDESGMPKERFSAEFPKEGPSILRIQQVVRGDSAAYFCASSPPAGDSNQPQHFGDGTRLSIL.

The chain recombines TRBV6-6 with TRBJ1-4; 7 bases agree with TRBD1. Germline loops: CDR1 MNHNY, CDR2 SVGAGI (reference sequence). V lost 6 bases and J lost 5; bases outside the gene matches: 6. The CDR3 has 14 amino acids. The chain's CDR3 is CASSGTASNEKLFF. The CDR3 nucleotides read TGTGCCAGCAGCGGGACAGCATCAAATGAAAAACTGTTTTTT.